The 18 T cell receptor beta chains listed next were all sequenced from one sample in a study of identical twins. MiXCR, run by TCRdb on the 5' RACE reads, gives a single entry per CDR3 protein. Of hundreds of thousands of distinct CDR3 sequences in the sample, 8% to 9% were seen once. The same sample was also used in a study of yellow fever vaccine responses in identical twins.

Material: memory (CD45RO+) T cells sorted from blood. The receptors were sampled from a woman younger than 30 in good health.

The V gene is TRBV18, the J gene TRBJ2-7, with 10 bases identical to TRBD1. This CDR3 spans 14 amino acids. Germline V lookup: CDR1 KGHSH, CDR2 LQKENI. Unmatched junction bases numbered 3, after V lost 4 bases and J lost 3 bases. The CDR3 is CASSRDRGVYEQYF. The CDR3 coding sequence is TGTGCCAGCTCACGGGACAGGGGAGTCTACGAGCAGTACTTC.

This clonotype came up many times. The chain carries TRBV12-3 or TRBV12-4 and TRBJ1-2; D remains unclear. The CDR3 has 11 residues. Between the trimmed V and J ends, which lost 3 bases and 3 bases, there was a span of 2 bases. For the CDR3, the DNA is TGTGCCAGCAGTTTTGACTATGGCTACACCTTC. Amino acid sequence: CASSFDYGYTF.

This clonotype was recorded at least ten times. The chain joins TRBV28 to TRBJ2-7, with 9 bases matching TRBD2. CDR1 is MDHEN and CDR2 is SYDVKM in the germline V gene. This CDR3 contains 15 residues. V was pared by 6 bases and J by 7 bases, with 13 bases of the junction left unmatched. The CDR3 bases are TGTGCCAGCAGGACCCCGGCGGGAGGGTCGAGGGAGCAGTACTTC. This sequence encodes CASRTPAGGSREQYF.

This clonotype was recorded many times. This chain joins TRBV10-3 and TRBJ2-7; 9 bases align to TRBD1. CDR1 and CDR2 from the germline V gene are ENHRY and SYGVKD. Trimming removed 2 bases from V and 1 base from J; junction bases left unmatched: 3. This CDR3 spans 15 amino acids. CDR3: CAISEGTGRSYEQYF. The DNA for the CDR3 is TGTGCCATCAGTGAGGGGACAGGGAGATCCTACGAGCAGTACTTC.

This clonotype was picked up many times. The gene calls are TRBV9 and TRBJ1-2; maybe TRBD1 (6 bases). CDR1 SGDLS and CDR2 YYNGEE come from the germline V gene. The ends were cut back, 5 bases at V and 6 bases at J, with 20 bases in the middle. The CDR3 is made up of 15 amino acids. The chain's CDR3 is CASRPGTYNSNGYTF. CDR3 sequence (DNA): TGTGCCAGCAGACCCGGGACATATAATTCAAATGGCTACACCTTC.

This clonotype was counted between two and nine times. V is TRBV20-1 and J is TRBJ2-1, with 10 positions matching TRBD2. Trimming removed 1 base from V and 5 bases from J; junction bases left unmatched: 5. The germline V gene encodes CDR1 DFQATT and CDR2 SNEGSKA (reference sequence). The CDR3 extends over 15 amino acids. The chain's CDR3 is CSARVFSGGNNEQFF. DNA of the CDR3: TGCAGTGCTAGAGTTTTTAGCGGGGGGAACAATGAGCAGTTCTTC.

At least ten counts were recorded for this clonotype. This sequence joins TRBV20-1 and TRBJ2-4, with 11 bases lining up with TRBD2. The CDR3 runs to 15 residues. CDR1 and CDR2 from the germline V gene are DFQATT and SNEGSKA (reference sequence). The V gene end was trimmed by 4 bases and the J gene end by 8 bases; junction bases not matched to a gene: 10. CDR3 bases: TGCAGTGCTACCCCGACTAGCGGGGATGAAGACATTCAGTACTTC. Translating it yields CSATPTSGDEDIQYF.

The J gene is TRBJ2-3, the V gene TRBV20-1, with D perhaps TRBD1 (5 bases). V gave up 4 bases and J gave up 6 bases, with 17 bases separating them. CDR1 is DFQATT, CDR2 SNEGSKA, per germline (reference sequence). CDR3 length: 14 amino acids. CDR3 amino acids: CSAKQAQLGDTQYF. The CDR3 DNA reads TGCAGTGCTAAACAGGCCCAGCTTGGGGATACGCAGTATTTT.

This chain joins TRBV27 and TRBJ2-1, with 7 bases matching TRBD1. This CDR3 spans 17 amino acids. Germline V gene sequence: CDR1 MNHEY, CDR2 SMNVEV (reference sequence). Trimming cost V 2 bases and J 5 bases; bases outside gene matches: 12. The CDR3 is CASSLDRAVQRNNEQFF. The CDR3 DNA follows: TGTGCCAGCAGTTTAGACAGGGCGGTCCAGAGAAACAATGAGCAGTTCTTC.

This clonotype was recorded a few times. The CDR3 loop is CASSRGTSGGTNTGELFF. The DNA of the CDR3 is TGTGCCAGCAGCCGGGGGACTAGCGGGGGGACGAACACCGGGGAGCTGTTTTTT. The rearrangement joins TRBV11-2 to TRBJ2-2, with 15 positions matching TRBD2. The V and J ends lost 5 bases and 0 bases, in that order; junction bases with no gene match: 4. Germline values: CDR1 SGHAT, CDR2 FQNNGV. The CDR3 is 18 amino acids.

As for this clonotype: One end of the junction varies from germline; a read error may be responsible. V gene TRBV20-1 combines with J gene TRBJ2-3, with 7 bases fitting TRBD2. This CDR3 is built from 17 residues. Germline lookup yields CDR1 DFQATT and CDR2 SNEGSKA (reference sequence). The DNA of the CDR3 is TGCTGTGCTAGAGGAGGCGGAGGACTAGTTTTTATAGATACGCAGTATTTT. Its protein product is CCARGGGGLVFIDTQYF.

At least ten counts were recorded for this clonotype. The chain employs TRBV5-1 and TRBJ2-3, with D possibly being TRBD2 (6 bases). The germline V gene has CDR1 SGHRS and CDR2 YFSETQ. The CDR3 extends over 16 amino acids. V lost 4 bases, J lost 0 bases, and 15 bases lay in between. The CDR3 DNA reads TGCGCCAGCAGCGACAACCCCGGGACTAGCACAGATACGCAGTATTTT. This codes for CASSDNPGTSTDTQYF.

J is TRBJ2-2 and V is TRBV2; TRBD1 matches at 9 bases. CDR3 length: 16 amino acids. With 7 bases clipped from V and 6 bases from J, the junction kept 12 bases outside the gene matches. From germline, CDR1 is SNHLY and CDR2 FYNNEI. CDR3 bases: TGTGCCAGCACGAAAGAACAGGGGGCGATGTCCGGGGAGCTGTTTTTT. Translation gives CASTKEQGAMSGELFF.

V gene TRBV6-1 combines with J gene TRBJ2-1; the match to TRBD2 covers 13 bases. J was trimmed by 4 bases and V by 4 bases; bases with no gene match: 7. Germline V CDR1 and CDR2: MNHNS, SASEGT. The CDR3 covers 17 residues. Here the CDR3 reads CASSGNGLAGVYNEQFF. CDR3 nucleotide sequence: TGTGCCAGCAGTGGAAACGGACTAGCGGGGGTTTACAATGAGCAGTTCTTC.

This clonotype has ten or more counts. This chain connects TRBV11-1 to TRBJ2-7, with 10 bases identical to TRBD1. The J segment lost 1 base and the V segment lost 4 bases, leaving 4 bases of the junction unmatched. Germline V gene data show CDR1 as SGHAT and CDR2 as FQDESV (reference sequence). The CDR3 sequence is 15 residues long. CDR3 amino acids: CASSYDRGQSYEQYF. In DNA, the CDR3 is TGTGCCAGCAGCTACGACAGGGGGCAATCCTACGAGCAGTACTTC.

The table lists this clonotype with many counts. The V gene is TRBV28, the J gene TRBJ2-3, with 8 positions matching TRBD2. Germline V gene sequence: CDR1 MDHEN, CDR2 SYDVKM. The CDR3 runs 15 residues. The V segment lost 5 bases and the J segment 2 bases; nucleotides outside the gene matches: 6. This chain's CDR3 is CASSPRTSPTDTQYF. The CDR3 DNA reads TGTGCCAGCAGTCCTAGGACTAGCCCCACAGATACGCAGTATTTT.

About this clonotype: It is likely a read error: a sequence one base away is far more abundant. V is TRBV12-3 or TRBV12-4 and J is TRBJ1-2; 9 nucleotides agree with TRBD1. This CDR3 comprises 13 residues. The CDR3 nucleotides read TGTGCCAGCAGCCCGGGACAGGGATATGGCTACTCCTTC. Amino acids: CASSPGQGYGYSF.

This clonotype was counted many times. The chain combines TRBV7-2 with TRBJ1-3; 7 positions match TRBD1. The CDR3 is 16 residues long. Trimming removed 1 base from V and 3 bases from J; junction bases left unmatched: 6. CDR1 is SGHTA, CDR2 FQGNSA, per germline. The CDR3 DNA is TGTGCCAGCAGCTTAGGTGCCAGGGGGTATGGAAACACCATATATTTT. Its protein product is CASSLGARGYGNTIYF.